The clone carrying this T cell receptor beta chain was seen at least ten times. Its antigen is unknown. This specimen belongs to a study of CD8 T cells in ankylosing spondylitis. CDR1 and CDR2 (germline): SQVTM, ANQGSEA. The germline V and J ends were trimmed by 6 bases and 0 bases, with 14 bases remaining between them. This CDR3 has 14 amino acids. Study conclusions and caveats: Seemingly characteristic of ankylosing spondylitis blood was a TCR beta motif consisting of about 8 highly homologous variants. Earlier reports found some motif variants in synovial fluid and blood in reactive arthritis. Relatively scarce in peripheral blood, disease-linked clones were CD8+.

Quantitative 5'-RACE with molecular barcodes was used to make the TCR beta libraries. Each CDR3 protein gets one entry after TCRdb re-called the 5' RACE reads with MiXCR. In the table there are hundreds of thousands of distinct CDR3 sequences, roughly 10% of which are singletons. The sample comprised blood, either unsorted or a sorted T cell fraction (not recorded which). The sequence came from a male donor with ankylosing spondylitis. The gene calls are TRBV29-1 and TRBJ1-1; D gene uncertain. The CDR3 is CSVRADLMNTEAFF. Here the CDR3 DNA reads TGCAGCGTCCGGGCAGACCTAATGAACACTGAAGCTTTCTTT.